Below are 8 T cell receptor beta chains sequenced from a single sample in a study of spatial heterogeneity in lung cancer. Time point indicated: blood at routine non-recurrence follow-up after resection. TCRdb itself ran the 5' RACE reads through MiXCR, one entry per CDR3 protein. The data show roughly 32,000 distinct CDR3 sequences, about 10% seen once. The starting material was PBMCs, obtained at follow-up. The receptor set was obtained from a female donor with early-stage non-small cell lung cancer.

This clonotype was recorded at least ten times. This chain uses TRBV3-1 with TRBJ2-7; 8 bases match TRBD2. This CDR3 comprises 14 residues. Germline CDR1 is LGHDT and CDR2 is YNNKEL (reference sequence). V lost 2 bases to trimming and J lost 4 bases; unmatched junction nucleotides: 4. The CDR3 region is CASSQRGGPYEQYF. The CDR3 bases are TGTGCCAGCAGCCAACGCGGGGGGCCTTACGAGCAGTACTTC.

The table lists this clonotype with a few counts. The J gene is TRBJ1-3, the V gene TRBV3-1; no definite D call. Trimming stripped 4 bases from V and 6 bases from J, with 4 bases between. This CDR3 region has 11 residues. Looked up from germline, CDR1 is LGHDT and CDR2 is YNNKEL (reference sequence). For the CDR3, the DNA is TGTGCCAGCAGCCTCGAAAACACCATATATTTT. Protein: CASSLENTIYF.

This chain uses TRBV28 with TRBJ2-2, with 8 bases lining up with TRBD1. Germline lookup yields CDR1 MDHEN and CDR2 SYDVKM. The length of the CDR3 is 14 residues. V shed 6 bases, J shed 7 bases, and the junction held 7 bases outside the gene matches. In DNA, the CDR3 is TGTGCCAGCAGATCGGACAGGGCCTTCGGGGAGCTGTTTTTT. Its protein is CASRSDRAFGELFF.

The V and J genes are TRBV9 and TRBJ2-6; D is unclear. The CDR3 covers 17 residues. From germline, CDR1 is SGDLS and CDR2 YYNGEE. The ends were cut back, 4 bases at V and 0 bases at J, with 14 bases in the middle. CDR3 sequence: CASSLRGPLSGANVLTF. The CDR3 DNA reads as TGTGCCAGCAGCCTCCGCGGACCTCTCTCTGGGGCCAACGTCCTGACTTTC.

There are many counts of this clonotype. This rearrangement joins TRBV4-2 to TRBJ2-5, with D unclear. Deletions cut 1 base from V and 0 bases from J, with 6 bases between. The CDR3 is 14 amino acids. Germline V CDR1 and CDR2: LGHNA, YNFKEQ. The CDR3 DNA follows: TGTGCCAGCAGCCAAGGCGGAGACCAAGAGACCCAGTACTTC. Protein product: CASSQGGDQETQYF.

This chain links TRBV3-1 with TRBJ2-7; D is ambiguous. Per the germline V gene, CDR1 is LGHDT and CDR2 is YNNKEL (reference sequence). CDR3 length equals 16 residues. The germline V and J ends were trimmed by 0 bases and 3 bases, with 15 bases remaining between them. The CDR3 coding sequence is TGTGCCAGCAGCCAAGATCCCGGAACCACGTACTACGAGCAGTACTTC. Protein product: CASSQDPGTTYYEQYF.

In its sample, this clonotype was seen a few times. This sequence joins TRBV28 and TRBJ2-7; D is uncertain. The CDR3 sequence is 15 residues long. Deletions cut 7 bases from V and 0 bases from J, with 16 bases between. CDR1 is MDHEN and CDR2 is SYDVKM in the germline V gene. CDR3 amino acids: CASIPSRGSSYEQYF. The CDR3 DNA sequence: TGTGCCAGCATACCATCTCGCGGCAGCTCCTACGAGCAGTACTTC.

This clonotype has more than one count but fewer than ten. The chain carries TRBV6-5 and TRBJ2-1; either TRBD1 or TRBD2 may fit D (5 bases each). Germline V gene data show CDR1 as MNHEY and CDR2 as SVGAGI. V lost 4 bases and J 5 bases, leaving 12 bases between the germline ends. This CDR3 contains 14 residues. The CDR3, as DNA: TGTGCCAGCAGTTCCTCCGGGGCCCACAATGAGCAGTTCTTC. Protein sequence: CASSSSGAHNEQFF.